The 6 T cell receptor beta chains below were found in one sample sequenced in a study of tissue T cells after allogeneic stem cell transplantation. This table comes from immunoSEQ multiplex PCR, and its TCRdb copy is limited to in-frame clones, with some not included. The sample has about 1,600 clones, about 51% seen once; the top ten hold 34%. Time point specified: mouse harvest day 14 after allogeneic transplant. The graft held 10^6 splenic CD5+ T cells and 10^7 T-cell-depleted bone marrow cells. Sequences were obtained from spleen. The receptors here all came from a female BALB/c mouse given C57BL/6 T cells with graft-versus-host disease after an allogeneic hematopoietic cell transplant.

Details on this clone: The gene names given are mouse names. The read stops 1 residue short of the end of the CDR3; the missing end is completed from the germline J gene. V gene TRBV29 combines with J gene TRBJ2-2; unclear D gene. Per the germline V gene, CDR1 is MSHET and CDR2 is SYDVDS. V lost 3 bases, J lost 0 bases, and 8 bases lay in between. The length of the CDR3 is 15 residues. The sequenced CDR3 bases are TGTGCTAGCAGTTTTCAACAACCAAACACCGGGCAGCTCTAC. It specifies CASSFQQPNTGQLY. In full, the CDR3 reads CASSFQQPNTGQLYF. Full variable domain (remainder filled in from reference TRBV29 and TRBJ2-2): DMKVTQMPRYLIKRMGENVLLECGQDMSHETMYWYRQDPGLGLQLIYISYDVDSNSEGDIPKGYRVSRKKREHFSLILDSAKTNQTSVYFCASSFQQPNTGQLYFGEGSKLTVL.

Of note for this clone: The gene names given are mouse names. The sequenced fragment ends 1 residue before the CDR3 boundary, so the rest is inferred from the germline J gene. V usage is TRBV31 and J usage is TRBJ1-2; 9 bases match TRBD1. V shed 3 bases and J 2 bases; nucleotides not matched to a gene: 1. Germline V lookup: CDR1 GKSSPN, CDR2 SITVG. CDR3 length: 13 amino acids. CDR3 protein: CAWRGTGNSDYTF. The sequenced part of the CDR3 DNA is TGTGCCTGGAGGGGGACAGGGAACTCCGACTACACC. Full variable domain (remainder filled in from reference TRBV31 and TRBJ1-2): AQTIHQWPVAEIKAVGSPLSLGCTIKGKSSPNLYWYWQATGGTLQQLFYSITVGQVESVVQLNLSASRPKDDQFILSTEKLLLSHSGFYLCAWRGTGNSDYTFGSGTRLLVI.

This clone is large. All gene names here are mouse names. The CDR3 extends 1 residue past the end of the read, so its final part is completed from the germline J gene. V gene TRBV13-1 combines with J gene TRBJ2-7; 9 nucleotides match TRBD2. Germline assignment: CDR1 NSHNY and CDR2 SYGAGN. The CDR3 sequence is 15 residues long. V shed 1 base and J 5 bases; nucleotides not matched to a gene: 7. CDR3 DNA (partial): TGTGCCAGCAGTGATTCGGCTGGGGGGGTTGATGAACAGTAC. It specifies CASSDSAGGVDEQY. The CDR3 as a whole reads CASSDSAGGVDEQYF.

This clone was seen a handful of times. The gene names given are mouse names. The read comes to an end 1 residue before the CDR3 does, leaving the germline J gene to fill in the end. The chain is built from TRBV19 and TRBJ1-4, with 12 bases lining up with TRBD1. Germline CDR1 FNHDT, CDR2 SITEND (reference sequence). The trim removed 5 bases at V and 6 bases at J, leaving 5 bases unmatched. The CDR3 contains 15 residues. Here the CDR3 reads CASRPGTGGDERLFF. The part of the CDR3 DNA that was read is TGTGCCAGCAGGCCCGGGACAGGGGGCGACGAAAGATTATTT.

This clone was recorded a few times. Mouse gene names and germline throughout. The CDR3 extends 1 residue past the end of the read, so its final part is completed from the germline J gene. The chain employs TRBV31 and TRBJ2-5, with 12 bases fitting TRBD1. Germline assignment: CDR1 GKSSPN and CDR2 SITVG. The CDR3 spans 14 residues. Trimming at V came to 7 bases and at J to 7 bases, leaving 9 bases not matched to a gene. This CDR3 reads CAYRDRGLLNTQYF. The sequenced part of the CDR3 DNA is TGTGCCTACCGGGACAGGGGGCTGCTGAACACCCAGTAC. Drawing the rest from reference TRBV31 and TRBJ2-5, the complete variable domain is AQTIHQWPVAEIKAVGSPLSLGCTIKGKSSPNLYWYWQATGGTLQQLFYSITVGQVESVVQLNLSASRPKDDQFILSTEKLLLSHSGFYLCAYRDRGLLNTQYFGPGTRLLVL.

As for this clone: The gene names here belong to mouse. The CDR3 is cut off 1 residue early in the read; its end comes from the germline J gene. This chain connects TRBV16 to TRBJ2-4; possibly TRBD2 for D (6 bases). CDR1 and CDR2 (germline): SGHSA, FRNQAP. V lost 0 bases to trimming and J lost 3 bases, with 10 bases between them. The CDR3 runs to 15 residues. The chain's CDR3 is CASSLEGGGQNTLYF. The sequenced part of the CDR3 DNA is TGTGCAAGCAGCTTAGAGGGGGGAGGACAAAACACCTTGTAC.